The subject of this entry is one TCR beta chain. Which antigen it targets is not known. No base qualities exist here, and no much larger clone lies one base off it. The data belong to a study of blood T cell repertoires in COVID-19 (dated by TCRdb to 2020 to 2021). Background for the entire study: The collaborator samples originated in the United States, Italy and Spain and spanned the acute and convalescent phases of COVID-19. The samples were drawn from the first 160 participants of the ongoing ImmuneRACE study and from 1,254 subjects provided by 6 global collaborators. Nearly every sample came with metadata listing a de-identified subject ID, COVID-19 status, age in years and sex. The prospective study material was composed of cDNA or gDNA derived from T cells, B-cell-depleted T cells, or PBMCs. Where available, HLA class I and class II types were taken from metadata supplied by the sample provider and were not determined by assay-based typing. Subjects who had been exposed to COVID-19, were actively infected with it, or had recovered from it provided the deeply sampled blood TCRbeta repertoires that made up the dataset. The repertoires were made available in a free public database intended to serve as a resource for research on the immune response to SARS-CoV-2.

Per the germline V gene, MNHEY is the CDR1 and SVGAGI is the CDR2. The CDR3 has 14 amino acids, counting the end cysteine and phenylalanine. Solely the CDR3 DNA is kept, with 42 bases framed from the first base. V trim: 6 bases; J trim: 0 bases; unmatched bases: 4. Points the paper makes about the study in general: How much clinical and demographic metadata was included differed by source and by participant, and the metadata was provided uncurated.

TCRbeta CDR3 regions were amplified from genomic DNA by means of the immunoSEQ Assay, a bias-controlled multiplex PCR. Turning to the authors' computational methods: The number of nucleated cells in each sample was estimated by amplification of reference gene primers within the assay. Sequence reads were collapsed and filtered to measure the absolute abundance of every unique TCRbeta CDR3 rearrangement. For each sample, productive Simpson clonality was calculated as the square root of Simpson's diversity index across productive rearrangements. TCRdb holds this immuneACCESS table with in-frame rearrangements only. Some clones are missing; in checked studies, unresolved V genes explain under half, and the rest has no known cause. Clone size and V and J calls were adopted from that table, with D and trimming inferred from the DNA. The table for this sample lists a few hundred thousand clones; about 87% of them were counted only once. The ten most abundant clones make up over 10% of the sample.

In Seattle, one collaborating source enrolled patients while the infection was active and tracked those patients longitudinally over the course of disease. The collaborating institutions used their own protocols to collect whole blood in K2EDTA tubes. For TCRbeta analysis, collaborators shipped samples in one of three forms: frozen whole blood, isolated PBMCs, or DNA extracted from either of those sample types. Sequenced material: peripheral blood. The chain uses TRBV6-5 and TRBJ2-5; TRBD1 aligns with 7 central bases. This clonotype was obtained from a woman between 50 and 59 years old with COVID-19, enrolled during active disease. The CDR3 protein is CASRTGVYQETQYF. The nucleotide sequence is given as TGTGCCAGCAGAACAGGGGTATACCAAGAGACCCAGTACTTC.